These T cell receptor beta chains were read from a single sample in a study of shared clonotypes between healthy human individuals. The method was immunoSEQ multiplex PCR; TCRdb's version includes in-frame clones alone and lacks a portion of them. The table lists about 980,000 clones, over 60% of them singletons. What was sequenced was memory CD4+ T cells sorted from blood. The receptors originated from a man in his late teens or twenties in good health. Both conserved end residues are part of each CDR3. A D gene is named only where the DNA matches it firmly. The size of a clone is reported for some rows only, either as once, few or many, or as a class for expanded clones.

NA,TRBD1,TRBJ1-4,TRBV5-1,CASSLLLTGSATNEKLFF,TGCGCCAGCAGCTTGTTACTGACAGGGAGTGCAACTAATGAAAAACTGTTTTTT
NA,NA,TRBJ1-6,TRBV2,CASSRTESPLHF,TGTGCCAGCAGTCGTACAGAATCACCCCTCCACTTT
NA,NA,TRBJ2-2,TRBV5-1,CASRSSANTGELFF,TGCGCCAGCAGGAGTTCCGCGAACACCGGGGAGCTGTTTTTT
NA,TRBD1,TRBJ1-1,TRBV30,CAWSTDRVKAFF,TGTGCCTGGAGTACCGACAGGGTAAAAGCTTTCTTT
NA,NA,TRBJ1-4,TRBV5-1,CASSRGPGVDEKLFF,TGCGCCAGCAGCCGAGGCCCAGGGGTGGATGAAAAACTGTTTTTT
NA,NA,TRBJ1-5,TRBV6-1,CASSEGVGNQPQHF,TGTGCCAGCAGTGAGGGTGTTGGCAATCAGCCCCAGCATTTT
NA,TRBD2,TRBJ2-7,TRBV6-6,CASSYAYLAGDEQYF,TGTGCCAGCAGTTATGCCTACCTAGCGGGGGACGAGCAGTACTTC
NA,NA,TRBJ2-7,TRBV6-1,CASRENSWDEQYF,TGTGCCAGCAGGGAAAACTCTTGGGACGAGCAGTACTTC
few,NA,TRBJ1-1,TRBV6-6,CASSSLQAANTEAFF,TGTGCCAGCAGTTCCCTACAGGCCGCGAACACTGAAGCTTTCTTT
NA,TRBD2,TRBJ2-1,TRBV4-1,CASSQTLAGGNEQFF,TGCGCCAGCAGCCAAACCCTAGCGGGGGGAAATGAGCAGTTCTTC
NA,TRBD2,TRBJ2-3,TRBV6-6,CASTFSGSADTQYF,TGTGCCAGCACCTTTAGCGGGAGCGCAGATACGCAGTATTTT
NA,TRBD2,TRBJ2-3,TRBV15,CATSLGLAGGGDTQYF,TGTGCCACCAGCCTAGGACTAGCGGGAGGTGGAGATACGCAGTATTTT
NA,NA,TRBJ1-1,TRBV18,CASSPGAGTEAFF,TGTGCCAGCTCACCAGGGGCGGGCACTGAAGCTTTCTTT
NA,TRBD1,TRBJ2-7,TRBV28,CASSGTGIYEQYF,TGTGCCAGCAGCGGGACAGGGATTTACGAGCAGTACTTC
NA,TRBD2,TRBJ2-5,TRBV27,CASAGGSETQYF,TGTGCCAGTGCGGGGGGCTCCGAGACCCAGTACTTC
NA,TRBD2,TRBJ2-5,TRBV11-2,CASSLGGTSGSQETQYF,TGTGCCAGCAGCTTAGGAGGGACTAGCGGTTCCCAAGAGACCCAGTACTTC
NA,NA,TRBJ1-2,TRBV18,CASSPQSQVDGYTF,TGTGCCAGCTCACCACAAAGTCAGGTTGACGGCTACACCTTC
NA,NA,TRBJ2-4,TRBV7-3,CASSLKPPLTMPLAKNIQYF,TGTGCCAGCAGCTTGAAACCGCCGCTTACTATGCCCCTAGCCAAAAACATTCAGTACTTC
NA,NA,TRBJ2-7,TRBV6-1,CASSEVRRDEQYF,TGTGCCAGCAGTGAAGTTCGCAGGGACGAGCAGTACTTC
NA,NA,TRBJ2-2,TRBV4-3,CASSLLGNTGELFF,TGCGCCAGCAGCCTATTAGGTAACACCGGGGAGCTGTTTTTT
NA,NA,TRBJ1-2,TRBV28,CASSLSKFQGQGYTF,TGTGCCAGCAGTTTGTCTAAATTCCAGGGGCAGGGCTACACCTTC
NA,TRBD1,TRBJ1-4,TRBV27,CASSRRTGNEKLFF,TGTGCCAGCAGCCGCCGGACAGGGAATGAAAAACTGTTTTTT
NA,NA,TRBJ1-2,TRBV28,CASSFSAGGNYGYTF,TGTGCCAGCAGTTTTTCGGCAGGTGGCAACTATGGCTACACCTTC
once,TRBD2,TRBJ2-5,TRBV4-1,CASSQEGTSGPQTQYF,TGCGCCAGCAGCCAAGAAGGGACTAGCGGGCCTCAGACCCAGTACTTC
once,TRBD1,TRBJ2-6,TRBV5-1,CASSATGAGANVLTF,TGCGCCAGCAGCGCCACAGGGGCCGGGGCCAACGTCCTGACTTTC
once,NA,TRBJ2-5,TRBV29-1,CSVEGTAYQETQYF,TGCAGCGTAGAGGGGACCGCGTACCAAGAGACCCAGTACTTC
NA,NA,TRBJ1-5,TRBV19,CASSMENLYQPQHF,TGTGCCAGTAGTATGGAAAACCTTTATCAGCCCCAGCATTTT
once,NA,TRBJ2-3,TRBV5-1,CASSLEGPAIGTDTQYF,TGCGCCAGCAGCTTGGAGGGTCCGGCGATTGGCACAGATACGCAGTATTTT
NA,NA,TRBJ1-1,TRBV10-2,CASSESREAFF,TGCGCCAGCAGTGAGTCAAGGGAAGCTTTCTTT
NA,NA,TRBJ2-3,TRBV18,CASSLNTGDTQYF,TGTGCCAGCTCACTAAATACAGGGGATACGCAGTATTTT
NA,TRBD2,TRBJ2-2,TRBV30,CAWSQGLAGGTGELFF,TGTGCCTGGAGCCAAGGACTAGCGGGAGGTACCGGGGAGCTGTTTTTT
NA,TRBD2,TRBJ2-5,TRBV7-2,CASSLGVVGGQETQYF,TGTGCCAGCAGCTTAGGGGTGGTGGGGGGGCAAGAGACCCAGTACTTC
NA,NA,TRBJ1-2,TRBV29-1,CSVSVGASDGYTF,TGCAGCGTCTCCGTGGGGGCATCAGATGGCTACACCTTC
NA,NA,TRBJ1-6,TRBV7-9,CASSLEVRNSPLHF,TGTGCCAGCAGCTTAGAGGTCAGGAATTCACCCCTCCACTTT
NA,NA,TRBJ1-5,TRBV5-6,CASSLDSSGPQHF,TGTGCCAGCAGCTTGGACAGCAGTGGGCCCCAGCATTTT
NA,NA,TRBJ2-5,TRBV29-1,CRLVVQETQYF,TGCAGGTTGGTGGTCCAAGAGACCCAGTACTTC
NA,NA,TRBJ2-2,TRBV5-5,CASSHNSNTGELFF,TGTGCCAGCAGCCACAACTCGAACACCGGGGAGCTGTTTTTT
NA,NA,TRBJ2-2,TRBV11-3,CASSLDRDTGELFF,TGTGCCAGCAGCTTAGATAGGGACACCGGGGAGCTGTTTTTT
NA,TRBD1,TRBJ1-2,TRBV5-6,CASSPMTGGRAIYGYTF,TGTGCCAGCAGCCCAATGACAGGGGGCCGGGCCATCTATGGCTACACCTTC
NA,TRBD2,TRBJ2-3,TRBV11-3,CASSPGVAGGPTDTQYF,TGTGCCAGCAGCCCCGGTGTAGCGGGAGGACCCACAGATACGCAGTATTTT
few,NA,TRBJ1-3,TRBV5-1,CASSLEGVARSGNTIYF,TGCGCCAGCAGCTTGGAAGGTGTAGCGCGCTCTGGAAACACCATATATTTT
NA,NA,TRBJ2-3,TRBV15,CATRGPNTDTQYF,TGTGCCACCAGGGGTCCGAACACAGATACGCAGTATTTT
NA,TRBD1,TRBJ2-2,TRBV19,CASSRQGPTELTGELFF,TGTGCCAGTAGTAGACAGGGCCCAACCGAACTCACCGGGGAGCTGTTTTTT
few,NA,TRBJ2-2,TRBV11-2,CASSFQGNGELFF,TGTGCCAGCAGCTTCCAGGGGAACGGGGAGCTGTTTTTT
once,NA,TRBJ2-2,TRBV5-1,CASSLRTDTGELFF,TGCGCCAGCAGCCTAAGGACAGACACCGGGGAGCTGTTTTTT
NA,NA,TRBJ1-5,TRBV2,CASSEAQDSNQPQHF,TGTGCCAGCAGTGAAGCGCAGGACAGCAATCAGCCCCAGCATTTT
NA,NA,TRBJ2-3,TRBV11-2,CASSIIGADTQYF,TGTGCCAGCAGCATTATAGGGGCAGATACGCAGTATTTT
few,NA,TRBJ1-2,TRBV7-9,CASSLAPAGNYGYTF,TGTGCCAGCAGCTTAGCGCCGGCAGGGAACTATGGCTACACCTTC
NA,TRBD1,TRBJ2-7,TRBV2,CASTRDRGYEQYF,TGTGCCAGCACCCGGGACAGGGGCTACGAGCAGTACTTC
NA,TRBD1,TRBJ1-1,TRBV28,CASSFSTGGNTEAFF,TGTGCCAGCAGTTTCTCAACAGGGGGAAACACTGAAGCTTTCTTT
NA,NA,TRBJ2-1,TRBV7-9,CASSLVGNEQFF,TGTGCCAGCAGCTTAGTTGGGAATGAGCAGTTCTTC
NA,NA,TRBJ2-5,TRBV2,CASSLGQTIQETQYF,TGTGCCAGCAGTCTTGGACAGACCATCCAAGAGACCCAGTACTTC
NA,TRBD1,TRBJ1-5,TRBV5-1,CASSLGQGMDQPQHF,TGCGCCAGCAGCCTGGGACAGGGGATGGATCAGCCCCAGCATTTT
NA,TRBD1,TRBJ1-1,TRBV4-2,CASSQPGQMNTEAFF,TGTGCCAGCAGCCAGCCGGGACAGATGAACACTGAAGCTTTCTTT